Below, 11 T cell receptor beta chains from the same sample are listed, as sequenced in a study of shared clonotypes between healthy human individuals (dated by TCRdb to between 2020 and 2021). Library preparation employed the immunoSEQ multiplex PCR assay. What TCRdb holds here is the immuneACCESS table cut down to in-frame rearrangements. Part of the clones is not present; checked against another copy, under half of the missing clones reflect an unresolved V gene, and the others are unexplained. This sample gives about 1.5 million clones in total; around 98% of them show up just once. In total, the top ten clones hold 0.4% to 0.45% of the sample. Sequencing input: naive CD4+ T cells sorted from blood. What this sample's cell subset or site label stands for: CD45RA+ positively selected. The receptors come from a man between 25 and 39 years old in good health.

The chain recombines TRBV20-1 with TRBJ2-1, with D uncertain. CDR3 length equals 11 residues. Trimming left V 5 bases short and J 6 bases short, with 8 bases between. Germline V gene data show CDR1 as DFQATT and CDR2 as SNEGSKA (reference sequence). CDR3 in amino acids: CSAGNLNEQFF. CDR3 nucleotides: TGCAGTGCTGGGAACCTCAATGAGCAGTTCTTC.

This clone was recorded only once. The chain is built from TRBV28 and TRBJ1-1; no reliable D call. The CDR3 spans 12 residues. Trimming stripped 9 bases from V and 1 base from J, with 9 bases between. Per germline, CDR1 MDHEN and CDR2 SYDVKM. The CDR3 spells CASDNSNTEAFF. The CDR3 DNA sequence: TGTGCCAGTGACAATTCGAACACTGAAGCTTTCTTT.

The chain uses TRBV7-2 and TRBJ2-7; D call uncertain. Trimming cost V 1 base and J 6 bases, with 10 bases left between them. Germline values: CDR1 SGHTA, CDR2 FQGNSA. The CDR3 spans 13 residues. This chain's CDR3 is CASSLVTRVEQYF. CDR3 bases: TGTGCCAGCAGCTTAGTAACACGGGTCGAGCAGTACTTC.

The gene calls are TRBV27 and TRBJ2-7, with D uncertain. The CDR3 covers 13 residues. Germline-derived CDR1 and CDR2 are MNHEY and SMNVEV (reference sequence). The germline V and J ends were trimmed by 2 bases and 3 bases, with 8 bases remaining between them. CDR3 in amino acids: CASSLQRSYEQYF. For the CDR3, the DNA is TGTGCCAGCAGTTTACAACGGAGCTACGAGCAGTACTTC.

This clone was recorded once. The chain carries TRBV29-1 and TRBJ1-5, with D possibly matching TRBD1 (6 bases). Germline loops: CDR1 SQVTM, CDR2 ANQGSEA. The CDR3 runs to 14 residues. Trimming removed 7 bases at V and 3 bases at J, with 16 bases between. CDR3 DNA sequence: TGCAGCGCCCTACCTCCAGGGGACAATCAGCCCCAGCATTTT. Protein product: CSALPPGDNQPQHF.

The rearrangement links TRBV28 to TRBJ2-7; tentatively, D is TRBD2 (5 bases). Germline V gives CDR1 MDHEN, CDR2 SYDVKM. The CDR3 length is 11 residues. V was pared by 3 bases and J by 9 bases, with 9 bases between. The CDR3: CASSFQGGQYF. CDR3 in DNA: TGTGCCAGCAGTTTTCAAGGAGGGCAGTACTTC.

The chain combines TRBV30 with TRBJ1-2; D gene ambiguous. The V end lost 1 base, the J end lost 3 bases, and 9 bases lay between the germline ends. The CDR3 totals 13 residues. Germline CDR1 GTSNPN, CDR2 SVGIG (reference sequence). The CDR3 protein is CAWSDSGYYGYTF. Here the CDR3 DNA reads TGTGCCTGGAGTGACAGCGGTTACTATGGCTACACCTTC.

The chain uses TRBV4-3 and TRBJ1-4; no reliable D call. CDR1 and CDR2 (germline): LGHNA, YSLEER. The CDR3 consists of 17 residues. Trimming pared 0 bases from V and 2 bases from J, leaving 13 bases between. CDR3 sequence: CASSQDKDLGTNEKLFF. CDR3 bases: TGCGCCAGCAGCCAAGATAAGGATCTTGGGACTAATGAAAAACTGTTTTTT.

The chain has TRBV18 and TRBJ2-6, with a tentative D call TRBD2 (5 bases). Germline V CDR1 and CDR2: KGHSH, LQKENI. The CDR3 is 20 amino acids. The V end lost 0 bases, the J end lost 0 bases, and 18 bases lay between the germline ends. CDR3 sequence reads: CASSPPVSWGAHSGANVLTF. CDR3 in DNA: TGTGCCAGCTCACCACCGGTTTCATGGGGAGCCCACTCTGGGGCCAACGTCCTGACTTTC.

The chain employs TRBV5-1 and TRBJ2-3; unclear D gene. V was clipped by 0 bases and J by 0 bases, with 8 bases between them. Germline V lookup: CDR1 SGHRS, CDR2 YFSETQ. The CDR3 is 15 residues long. The CDR3 sequence is CASSLEYPSTDTQYF. The DNA for the CDR3 is TGCGCCAGCAGCTTGGAGTACCCTAGCACAGATACGCAGTATTTT.

CDR3 protein: CASSTDRVMDGYTF. In DNA form, the CDR3 reads TGTGCCAGCAGTACGGACAGGGTAATGGATGGCTACACCTTC. The rearrangement uses TRBV28 and TRBJ1-2; 8 nucleotides align to TRBD1. This CDR3 region has 14 residues. Trimming cost V 5 bases and J 6 bases; bases outside gene matches: 8. Germline CDR1 reads MDHEN; CDR2 reads SYDVKM.